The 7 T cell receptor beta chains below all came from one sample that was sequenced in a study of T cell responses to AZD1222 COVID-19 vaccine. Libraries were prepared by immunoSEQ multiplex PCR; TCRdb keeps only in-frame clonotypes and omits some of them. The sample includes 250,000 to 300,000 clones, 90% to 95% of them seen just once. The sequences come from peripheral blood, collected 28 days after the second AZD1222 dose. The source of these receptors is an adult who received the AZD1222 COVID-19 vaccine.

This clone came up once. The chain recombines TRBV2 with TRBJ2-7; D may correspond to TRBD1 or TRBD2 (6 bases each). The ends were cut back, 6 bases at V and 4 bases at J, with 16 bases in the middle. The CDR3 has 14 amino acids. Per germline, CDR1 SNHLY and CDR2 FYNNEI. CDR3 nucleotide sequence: TGTGCCAGCAGCCCTGGGCAGGGGAGGTACGAGCAGTACTTC. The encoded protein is CASSPGQGRYEQYF. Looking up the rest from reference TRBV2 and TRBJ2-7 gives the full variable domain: EPEVTQTPSHQVTQMGQEVILRCVPISNHLYFYWYRQILGQKVEFLVSFYNNEISEKSEIFDDQFSVERPDGSNFTLKIRSTKLEDSAMYFCASSPGQGRYEQYFGPGTRLTVT.

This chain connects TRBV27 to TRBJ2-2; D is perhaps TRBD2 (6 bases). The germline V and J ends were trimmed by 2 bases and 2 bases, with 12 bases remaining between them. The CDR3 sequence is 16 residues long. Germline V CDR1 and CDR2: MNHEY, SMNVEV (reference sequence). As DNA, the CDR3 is TGTGCCAGCAGTTTAATCGAGCGGGCCAACACCGGGGAGCTGTTTTTT. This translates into CASSLIERANTGELFF.

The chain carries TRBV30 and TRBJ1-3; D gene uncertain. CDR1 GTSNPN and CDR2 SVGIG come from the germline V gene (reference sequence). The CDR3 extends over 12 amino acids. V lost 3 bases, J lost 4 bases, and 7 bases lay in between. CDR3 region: CAWRGSGNTIYF. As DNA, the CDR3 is TGTGCCTGGAGGGGGTCGGGAAACACCATATATTTT.

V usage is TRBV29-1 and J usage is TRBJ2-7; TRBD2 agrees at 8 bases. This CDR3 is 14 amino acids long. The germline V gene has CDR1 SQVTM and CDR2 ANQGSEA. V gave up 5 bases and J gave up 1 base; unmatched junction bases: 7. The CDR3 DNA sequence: TGCAGCGTTAGAACTAGCGGCATATCCTACGAGCAGTACTTC. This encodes CSVRTSGISYEQYF.

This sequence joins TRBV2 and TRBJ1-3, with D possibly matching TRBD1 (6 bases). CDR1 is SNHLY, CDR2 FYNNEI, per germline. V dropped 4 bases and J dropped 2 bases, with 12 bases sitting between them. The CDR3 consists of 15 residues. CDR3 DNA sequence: TGTGCCAGCAGTGGGGGGGCAGCACCTGGAAACACCATATATTTT. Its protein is CASSGGAAPGNTIYF.

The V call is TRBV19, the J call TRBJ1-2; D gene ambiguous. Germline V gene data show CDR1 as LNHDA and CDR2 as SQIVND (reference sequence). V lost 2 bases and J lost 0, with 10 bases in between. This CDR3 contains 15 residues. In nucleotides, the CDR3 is TGTGCCAGTAGTATATATGCCAGAGCTAACTATGGCTACACCTTC. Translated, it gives CASSIYARANYGYTF.

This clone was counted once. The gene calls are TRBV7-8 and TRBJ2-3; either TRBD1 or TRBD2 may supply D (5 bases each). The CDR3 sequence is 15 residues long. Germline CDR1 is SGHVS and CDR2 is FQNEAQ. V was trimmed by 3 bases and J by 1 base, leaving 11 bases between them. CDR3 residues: CASSFRESGTDTQYF. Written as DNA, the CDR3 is TGTGCCAGCAGCTTCAGGGAGTCTGGCACAGATACGCAGTATTTT.